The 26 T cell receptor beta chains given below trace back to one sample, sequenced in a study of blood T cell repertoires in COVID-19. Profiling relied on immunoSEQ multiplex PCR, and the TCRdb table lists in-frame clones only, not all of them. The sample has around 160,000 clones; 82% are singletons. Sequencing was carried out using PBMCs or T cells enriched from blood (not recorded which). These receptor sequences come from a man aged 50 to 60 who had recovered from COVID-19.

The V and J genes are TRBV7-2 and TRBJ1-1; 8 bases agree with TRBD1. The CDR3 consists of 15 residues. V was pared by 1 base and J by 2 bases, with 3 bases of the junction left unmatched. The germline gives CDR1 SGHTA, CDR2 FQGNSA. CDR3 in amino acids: CASSLGTGLNTEAFF. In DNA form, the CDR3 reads TGTGCCAGCAGCTTAGGGACAGGGTTAAACACTGAAGCTTTCTTT.

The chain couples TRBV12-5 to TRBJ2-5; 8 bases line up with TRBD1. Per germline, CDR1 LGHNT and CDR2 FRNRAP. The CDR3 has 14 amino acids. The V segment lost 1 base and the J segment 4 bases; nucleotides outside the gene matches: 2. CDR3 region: CASGLDRGIETQYF. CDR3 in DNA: TGTGCTAGTGGTTTGGACAGGGGGATAGAGACCCAGTACTTC.

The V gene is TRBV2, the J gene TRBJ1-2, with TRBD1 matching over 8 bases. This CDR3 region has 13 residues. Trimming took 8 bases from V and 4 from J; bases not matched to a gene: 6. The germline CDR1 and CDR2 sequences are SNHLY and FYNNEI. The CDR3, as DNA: TGTGCCAGCGGACAGGGCCCCCGCTATGGCTACACCTTC. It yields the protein CASGQGPRYGYTF.

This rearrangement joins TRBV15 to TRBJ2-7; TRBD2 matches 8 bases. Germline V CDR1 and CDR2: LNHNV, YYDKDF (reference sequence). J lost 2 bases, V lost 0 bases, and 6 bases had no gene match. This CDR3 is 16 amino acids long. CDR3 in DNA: TGTGCCACCAGCAGAGATGGAGGCGGGAGGCCCTACGAGCAGTACTTC. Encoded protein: CATSRDGGGRPYEQYF. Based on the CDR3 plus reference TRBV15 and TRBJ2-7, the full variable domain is DAMVIQNPRYQVTQFGKPVTLSCSQTLNHNVMYWYQQKSSQAPKLLFHYYDKDFNNEADTPDNFQSRRPNTSFCFLDIRSPGLGDTAMYLCATSRDGGGRPYEQYFGPGTRLTVT.

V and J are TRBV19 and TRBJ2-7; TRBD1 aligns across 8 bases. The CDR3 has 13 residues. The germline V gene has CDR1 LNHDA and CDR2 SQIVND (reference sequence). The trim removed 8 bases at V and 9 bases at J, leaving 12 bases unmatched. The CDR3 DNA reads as TGTGCCAGTGATCAACCCGGGACAGGTGTGCAGTACTTC. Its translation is CASDQPGTGVQYF.

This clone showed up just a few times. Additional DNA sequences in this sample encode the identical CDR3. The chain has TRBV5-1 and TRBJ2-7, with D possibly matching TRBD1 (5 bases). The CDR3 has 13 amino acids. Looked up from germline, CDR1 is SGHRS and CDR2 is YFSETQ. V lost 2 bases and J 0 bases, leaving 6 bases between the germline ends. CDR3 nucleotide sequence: TGCGCCAGCAGCTTACAGGACTCCTACGAGCAGTACTTC. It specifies CASSLQDSYEQYF.

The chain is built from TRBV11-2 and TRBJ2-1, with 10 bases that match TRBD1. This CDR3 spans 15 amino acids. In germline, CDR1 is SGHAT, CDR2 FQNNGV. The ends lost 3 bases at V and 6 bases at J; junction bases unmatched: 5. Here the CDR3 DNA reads TGTGCCAGCAGCTTGGGACAGGGGACGGGCAATGAGCAGTTCTTC. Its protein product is CASSLGQGTGNEQFF.

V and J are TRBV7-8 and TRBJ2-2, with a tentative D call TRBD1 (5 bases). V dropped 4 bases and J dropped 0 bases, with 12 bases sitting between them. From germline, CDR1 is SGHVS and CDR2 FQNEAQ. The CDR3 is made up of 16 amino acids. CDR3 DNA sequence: TGTGCCAGCAGCTCCCGCGACAGTACGAACACCGGGGAGCTGTTTTTT. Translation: CASSSRDSTNTGELFF.

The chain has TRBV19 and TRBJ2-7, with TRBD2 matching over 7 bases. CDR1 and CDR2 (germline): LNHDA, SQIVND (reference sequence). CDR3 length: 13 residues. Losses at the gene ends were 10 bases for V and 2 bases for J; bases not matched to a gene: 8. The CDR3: CATKPSGTYEQYF. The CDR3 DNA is TGTGCCACTAAGCCTAGCGGAACCTACGAGCAGTACTTC.

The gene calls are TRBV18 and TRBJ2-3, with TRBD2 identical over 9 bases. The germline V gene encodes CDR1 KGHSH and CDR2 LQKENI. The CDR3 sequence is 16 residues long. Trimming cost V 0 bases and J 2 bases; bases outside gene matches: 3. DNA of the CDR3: TGTGCCAGCTCACCACCCAGCGGGGGGCTCACAGATACGCAGTATTTT. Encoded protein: CASSPPSGGLTDTQYF.

CDR3 loop: CASSRGQGISETQYF. For the CDR3, the DNA is TGTGCCAGTAGTCGGGGACAGGGAATTTCGGAGACCCAGTACTTC. The chain couples TRBV19 to TRBJ2-5, with 9 bases that match TRBD1. The ends lost 5 bases at V and 5 bases at J; junction bases unmatched: 9. The germline V gene has CDR1 LNHDA and CDR2 SQIVND (reference sequence). The CDR3 extends over 15 amino acids.

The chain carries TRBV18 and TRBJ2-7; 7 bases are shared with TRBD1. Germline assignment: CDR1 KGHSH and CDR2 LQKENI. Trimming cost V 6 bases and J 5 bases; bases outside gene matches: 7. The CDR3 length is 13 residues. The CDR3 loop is CASSTGVRDEQYF. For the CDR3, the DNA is TGTGCCAGCTCTACAGGGGTTCGAGACGAGCAGTACTTC.

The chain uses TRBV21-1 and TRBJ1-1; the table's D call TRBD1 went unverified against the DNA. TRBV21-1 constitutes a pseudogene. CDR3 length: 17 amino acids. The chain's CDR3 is CASSRFRDRGEGTEAFF. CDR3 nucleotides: TGTGCCAGCAGCAGATTCCGGGACAGGGGAGAGGGCACTGAAGCTTTCTTT.

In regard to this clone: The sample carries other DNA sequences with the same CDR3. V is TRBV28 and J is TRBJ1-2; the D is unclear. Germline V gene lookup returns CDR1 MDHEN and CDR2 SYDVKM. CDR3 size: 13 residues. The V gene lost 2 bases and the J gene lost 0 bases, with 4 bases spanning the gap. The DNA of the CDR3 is TGTGCCAGCAGTTTAGCAGCTAACTATGGCTACACCTTC. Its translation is CASSLAANYGYTF.

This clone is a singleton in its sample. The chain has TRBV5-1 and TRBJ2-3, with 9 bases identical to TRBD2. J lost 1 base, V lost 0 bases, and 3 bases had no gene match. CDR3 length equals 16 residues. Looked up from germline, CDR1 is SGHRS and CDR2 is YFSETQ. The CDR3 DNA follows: TGCGCCAGCAGCTTGGTACCTAGCGGGGGCACAGATACGCAGTATTTT. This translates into CASSLVPSGGTDTQYF.

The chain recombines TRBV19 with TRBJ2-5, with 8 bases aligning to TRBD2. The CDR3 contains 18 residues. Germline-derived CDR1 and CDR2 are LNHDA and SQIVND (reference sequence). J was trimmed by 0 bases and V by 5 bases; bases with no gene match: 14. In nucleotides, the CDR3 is TGTGCCAGTAGTGGACGACCAGCGGGGGCCCGGTACCAAGAGACCCAGTACTTC. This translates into CASSGRPAGARYQETQYF.

The CDR3 DNA is TGCGCCAGCAGTGAAGGTCCCAGGGTTGACACTGAAGCTTTCTTT. Encoded protein: CASSEGPRVDTEAFF. This chain uses TRBV10-1 with TRBJ1-1, with D maybe TRBD1 (5 bases). V lost 3 bases, J lost 3 bases, and 14 bases lay in between. Germline assignment: CDR1 WNHNN and CDR2 SYGVQD (reference sequence). The CDR3 has 15 amino acids.

CDR3 protein: CASSDQGAYGYTF. Here the CDR3 DNA reads TGTGCCAGCAGCGATCAGGGGGCATATGGCTACACCTTC. The rearrangement uses TRBV7-9 and TRBJ1-2; 8 bases are a match to TRBD1. Trimming cost V 5 bases and J 5 bases; bases outside gene matches: 4. The germline V gene has CDR1 SEHNR and CDR2 FQNEAQ (reference sequence). The CDR3 contains 13 residues.

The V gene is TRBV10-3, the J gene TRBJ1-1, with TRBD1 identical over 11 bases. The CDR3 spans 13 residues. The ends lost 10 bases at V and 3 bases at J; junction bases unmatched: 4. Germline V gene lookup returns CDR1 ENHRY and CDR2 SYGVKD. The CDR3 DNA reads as TGTGCCACAGGACAGGGGGCGGACACTGAAGCTTTCTTT. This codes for CATGQGADTEAFF.

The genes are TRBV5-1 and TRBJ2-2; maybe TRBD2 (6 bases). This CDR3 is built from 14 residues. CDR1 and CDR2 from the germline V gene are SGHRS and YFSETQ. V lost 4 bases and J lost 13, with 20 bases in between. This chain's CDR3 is CASSPGLLESGLFF. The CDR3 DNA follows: TGCGCCAGCAGCCCGGGACTCCTAGAGTCGGGGCTGTTTTTT. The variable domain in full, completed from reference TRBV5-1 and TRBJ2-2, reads KAGVTQTPRYLIKTRGQQVTLSCSPISGHRSVSWYQQTPGQGLQFLFEYFSETQRNKGNFPGRFSGRQFSNSRSEMNVSTLELGDSALYLCASSPGLLESGLFFGEGSRLTVL.

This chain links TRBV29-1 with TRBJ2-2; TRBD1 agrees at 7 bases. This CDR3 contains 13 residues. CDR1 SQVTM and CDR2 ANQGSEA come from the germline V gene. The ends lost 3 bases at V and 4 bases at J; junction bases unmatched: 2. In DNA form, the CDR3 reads TGCAGCGTTGATACAGGGGCCACCGGGGAGCTGTTTTTT. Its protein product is CSVDTGATGELFF.

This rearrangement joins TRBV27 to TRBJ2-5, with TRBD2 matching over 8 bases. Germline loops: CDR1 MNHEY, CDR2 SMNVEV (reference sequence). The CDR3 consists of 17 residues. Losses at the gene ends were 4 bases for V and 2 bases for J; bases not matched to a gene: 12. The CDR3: CASSSIYRTSRQETQYF. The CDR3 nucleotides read TGTGCCAGCAGTTCGATCTACCGGACTAGCCGACAAGAGACCCAGTACTTC.

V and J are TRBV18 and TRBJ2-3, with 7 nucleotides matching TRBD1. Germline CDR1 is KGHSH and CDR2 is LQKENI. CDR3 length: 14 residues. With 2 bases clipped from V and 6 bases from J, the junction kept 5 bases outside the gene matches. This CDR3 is CASSPIKGADTQYF. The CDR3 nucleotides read TGTGCCAGCTCACCAATTAAGGGGGCGGATACGCAGTATTTT.

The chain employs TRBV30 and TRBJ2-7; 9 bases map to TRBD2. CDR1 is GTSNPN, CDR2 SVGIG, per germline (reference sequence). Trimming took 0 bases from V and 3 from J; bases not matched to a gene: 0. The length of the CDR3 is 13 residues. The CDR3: CAWSVAGGYEQYF. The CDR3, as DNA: TGTGCCTGGAGTGTAGCGGGGGGCTACGAGCAGTACTTC. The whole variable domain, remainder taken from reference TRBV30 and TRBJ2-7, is SQTIHQWPATLVQPVGSPLSLECTVEGTSNPNLYWYRQAAGRGLQLLFYSVGIGQISSEVPQNLSASRPQDRQFILSSKKLLLSDSGFYLCAWSVAGGYEQYFGPGTRLTVT.

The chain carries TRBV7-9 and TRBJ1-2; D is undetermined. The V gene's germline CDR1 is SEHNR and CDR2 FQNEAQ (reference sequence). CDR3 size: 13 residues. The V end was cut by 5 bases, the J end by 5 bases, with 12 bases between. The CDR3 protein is CASSPSRGYGYTF. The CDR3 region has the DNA TGTGCCAGCAGCCCCTCCCGGGGTTATGGCTACACCTTC.

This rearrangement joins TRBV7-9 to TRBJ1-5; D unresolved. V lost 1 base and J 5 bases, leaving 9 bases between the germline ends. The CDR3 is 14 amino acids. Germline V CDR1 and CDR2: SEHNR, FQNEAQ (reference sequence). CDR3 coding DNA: TGTGCCAGCAGCTTAGATTCGGGTTATCAGCCCCAGCATTTT. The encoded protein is CASSLDSGYQPQHF. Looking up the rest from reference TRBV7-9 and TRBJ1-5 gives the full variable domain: DTGVSQNPRHKITKRGQNVTFRCDPISEHNRLYWYRQTLGQGPEFLTYFQNEAQLEKSRLLSDRFSAERPKGSFSTLEIQRTEQGDSAMYLCASSLDSGYQPQHFGDGTRLSIL.